This is a list of T cell receptor beta chains from one sample in a study of Ad26.COV2.S vaccination and SARS-CoV-2 variants. Some clones are missing from TCRdb's copy, which holds only in-frame ones; the method was immunoSEQ multiplex PCR. The data hold about 350,000 clones, with 86% observed a single time. Sequences were derived from peripheral blood, sampled in a trial of Ad26.COV2.S vaccine versus placebo. The origin of the receptors is a person between 18 and 65 years old who received the Ad26.COV2.S COVID-19 vaccine or a placebo. CDR3s include the opening cysteine and the closing phenylalanine or tryptophan. The D gene is left open where the match is weak. A clone size is listed for some rows: how often the clone was seen (once, few, many), or a class if it is expanded.

d_call j_call clone_size v_call cdr3_aa cdr3_nt
. TRBJ1-2 once TRBV6-5 CASSYLPSGDGYTF TGTGCCAGCAGTTACTTACCGAGTGGGGATGGCTACACCTTC
. TRBJ1-4 . TRBV15 CATSRGQEEKLFF TGTGCCACCAGCAGGGGGCAGGAGGAAAAACTGTTTTTT
TRBD1 TRBJ2-1 . TRBV24-1 CATSAPQGAGVLTYNEQFF TGTGCCACCAGTGCCCCACAGGGGGCAGGGGTTTTAACCTACAATGAGCAGTTCTTC
. TRBJ1-5 . TRBV27 CASSQTGGGRQPQHF TGTGCCAGCAGCCAAACGGGGGGTGGTAGACAGCCCCAGCATTTT
TRBD2 TRBJ2-7 . TRBV28 CASRSGTSRYEQYF TGTGCCAGCAGATCCGGGACTAGCCGTTACGAGCAGTACTTC
. TRBJ2-5 . TRBV10-2 CASSEGNWGNQETQYF TGCGCCAGCAGTGAGGGGAACTGGGGGAACCAAGAGACCCAGTACTTC
TRBD2 TRBJ2-1 few TRBV5-4 CASSPLAGGPNEQFF TGTGCCAGCAGCCCCCTAGCGGGAGGGCCAAATGAGCAGTTCTTC
TRBD2 TRBJ2-2 . TRBV6-1 CASSELAGANTGELFF TGTGCCAGCAGCGAACTAGCGGGGGCTAACACCGGGGAGCTGTTTTTT
. TRBJ2-1 . TRBV12-3/TRBV12-4 CASSQLNEQFF TGTGCCAGCAGTCAACTCAATGAGCAGTTCTTC
. TRBJ2-5 few TRBV7-9 CASSLVGETQYF TGTGCCAGCAGCTTAGTAGGGGAGACCCAGTACTTC
. TRBJ1-2 once TRBV2 CASRPREGYGYTF TGTGCCAGCAGGCCACGTGAGGGCTATGGCTACACCTTC
TRBD2 TRBJ2-2 . TRBV7-9 CASSLTTSPNTGELFF TGTGCCAGCAGCTTAACGACTAGCCCGAACACCGGGGAGCTGTTTTTT
. TRBJ2-7 . TRBV10-3 CATGTLPYEQYF TGTGCCACTGGGACATTACCCTACGAGCAGTACTTC
. TRBJ2-3 once TRBV7-2 CASSLVRERDTQYF TGTGCCAGCAGCTTAGTCCGGGAGCGGGATACGCAGTATTTT
. TRBJ2-1 . TRBV4-3 CASSPNSYNEQFF TGCGCCAGCAGCCCCAACTCTTACAATGAGCAGTTCTTC
TRBD1 TRBJ2-5 . TRBV27 CASSLGGAGGETQYF TGTGCCAGCAGTTTAGGTGGGGCAGGGGGCGAGACCCAGTACTTC